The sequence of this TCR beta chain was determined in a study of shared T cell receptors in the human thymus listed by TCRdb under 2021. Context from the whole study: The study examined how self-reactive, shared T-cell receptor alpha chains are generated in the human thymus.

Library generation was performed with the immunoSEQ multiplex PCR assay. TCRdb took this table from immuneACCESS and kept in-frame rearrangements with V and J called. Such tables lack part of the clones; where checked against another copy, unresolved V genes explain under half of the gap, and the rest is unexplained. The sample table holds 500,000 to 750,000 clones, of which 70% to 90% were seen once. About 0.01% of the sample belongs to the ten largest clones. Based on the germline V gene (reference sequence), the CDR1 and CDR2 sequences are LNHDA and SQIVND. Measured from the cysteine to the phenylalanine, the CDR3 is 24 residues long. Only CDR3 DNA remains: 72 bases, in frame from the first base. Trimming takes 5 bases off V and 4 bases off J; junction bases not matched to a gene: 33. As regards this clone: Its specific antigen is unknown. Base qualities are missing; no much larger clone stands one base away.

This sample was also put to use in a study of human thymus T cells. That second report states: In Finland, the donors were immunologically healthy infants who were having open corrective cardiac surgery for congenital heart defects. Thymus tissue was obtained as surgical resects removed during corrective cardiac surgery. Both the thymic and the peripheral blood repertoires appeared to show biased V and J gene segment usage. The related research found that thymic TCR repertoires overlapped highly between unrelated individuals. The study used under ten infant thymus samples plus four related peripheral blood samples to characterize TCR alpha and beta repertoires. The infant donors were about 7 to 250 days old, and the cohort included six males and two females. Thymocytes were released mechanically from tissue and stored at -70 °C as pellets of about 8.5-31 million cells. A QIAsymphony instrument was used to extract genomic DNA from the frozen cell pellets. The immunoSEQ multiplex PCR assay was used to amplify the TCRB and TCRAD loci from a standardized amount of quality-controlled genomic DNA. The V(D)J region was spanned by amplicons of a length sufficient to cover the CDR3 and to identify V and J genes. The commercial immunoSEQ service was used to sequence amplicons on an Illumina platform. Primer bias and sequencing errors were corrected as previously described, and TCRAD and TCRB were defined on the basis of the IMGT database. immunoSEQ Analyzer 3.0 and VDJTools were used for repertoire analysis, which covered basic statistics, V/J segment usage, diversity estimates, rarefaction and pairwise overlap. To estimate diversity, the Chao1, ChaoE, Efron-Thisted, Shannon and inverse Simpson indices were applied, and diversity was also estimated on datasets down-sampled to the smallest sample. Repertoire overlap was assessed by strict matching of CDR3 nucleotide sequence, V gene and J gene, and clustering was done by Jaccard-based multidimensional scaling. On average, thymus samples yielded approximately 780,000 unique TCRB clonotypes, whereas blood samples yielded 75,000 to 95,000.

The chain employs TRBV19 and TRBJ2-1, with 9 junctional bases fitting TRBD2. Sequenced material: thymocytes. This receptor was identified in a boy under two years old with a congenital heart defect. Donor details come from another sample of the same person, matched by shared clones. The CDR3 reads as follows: CASSPRRAGGARGVHVGEYNEQFF. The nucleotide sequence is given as TGTGCCAGTAGTCCTCGGAGAGCGGGAGGAGCTAGGGGGGTACACGTGGGTGAATACAATGAGCAGTTCTTC.